This TCR beta chain was recorded in a study of blood T cells in healthy people across ages. This clonotype appeared a few times. The germline V and J ends were trimmed by 3 bases and 3 bases, with 8 bases remaining between them. Germline V gives CDR1 SGHDT, CDR2 YYEEEE. The CDR3 is 13 amino acids. Next came a second PCR, run for about 6 to 12 cycles, which used a sample-barcoded 5' primer along with a J-beta primer mix. Each CDR3 protein is one row after TCRdb ran MiXCR on the 5' RACE reads. This table has 650,000 to 950,000 distinct CDR3 sequences, more than 40% appearing once. The chain is built from TRBV5-6 and TRBJ2-3; D ambiguous. The sequence derives from a man aged 60-69 years in good health. The material sequenced was blood. CDR3 DNA: TGTGCCAGCAGCTCCAAAGGGACAGATACGCAGTATTTT. It codes for CASSSKGTDTQYF.